Following are 14 T cell receptor beta chains from one sample sequenced in a study of spatial heterogeneity in lung cancer. Study outcomes and limitations: One measure, the expanded intratumoral alpha and beta TCR count, tracked tumor mutation counts.

Their antigens are not known. TCRdb reanalysed the 5' RACE reads using MiXCR and keeps one entry per CDR3 protein. The sample carries some 2,500 distinct CDR3 sequences, approximately 5.1% recorded once. The time point was: sample taken at primary tumor resection. The sequencing used lung tumor tissue, collected at surgery. All receptors derive from a male donor with early-stage non-small cell lung cancer.

This clonotype has a count of ten or more. Since it is a stray read in a library aimed at alpha chains, this beta chain has a size that is not meaningful. CDR3 coding DNA: TGCGCCAGCAGCTTAGGACTAGCGGGGGGTCAAGAGACCCAGTACTTC. Residues: CASSLGLAGGQETQYF. The V and J genes are TRBV5-1 and TRBJ2-5; 14 nucleotides align to TRBD2. Germline V lookup: CDR1 SGHRS, CDR2 YFSETQ. The J segment lost 2 bases and the V segment lost 2 bases, leaving 2 bases of the junction unmatched. The CDR3 length is 16 residues.

Note on this clonotype: This beta chain is a stray sequence in a library constructed for alpha chains; its clone size is not meaningful. V and J are TRBV10-2 and TRBJ2-5, with no clear D. The V and J ends lost 3 bases and 5 bases respectively, with 10 bases between them. The CDR3 has 13 residues. Germline assignment: CDR1 WSHSY and CDR2 SAAADI. The CDR3 nucleotides are TGCGCCAGCAGTGAACTACATCTCGAGACCCAGTACTTC. Protein sequence: CASSELHLETQYF.

The table lists this clonotype with many counts. Because the library targeted alpha chains, this beta chain is an off-target read whose size means little. V and J are TRBV7-2 and TRBJ2-5; D gene uncertain. The CDR3 runs 12 residues. Germline V gene data show CDR1 as SGHTA and CDR2 as FQGNSA. The V end was cut by 4 bases, the J end by 5 bases, with 8 bases between. CDR3 protein: CASSSYGETQYF. CDR3 in DNA: TGTGCCAGCAGCTCGTACGGGGAGACCCAGTACTTC.

This clonotype counts as medium-sized (0.01 to 0.1%). This beta chain came through as a stray read in a library set up for alpha chains, and its size says little. The chain recombines TRBV9 with TRBJ2-5; D perhaps matches TRBD2 (6 bases). V lost 0 bases to trimming and J lost 4 bases, with 13 bases between them. Germline assignment: CDR1 SGDLS and CDR2 YYNGEE. This CDR3 comprises 15 residues. The CDR3 nucleotides are TGTGCCAGCAGCGTAGACGGGGGAACGATAGAGACCCAGTACTTC. Residues: CASSVDGGTIETQYF.

By frequency in the sample, this clonotype is medium-sized. This beta chain is a stray read from a library made for alpha chains; its abundance is not meaningful. The J gene is TRBJ2-6, the V gene TRBV6-5; no reliable D call. V lost 5 bases, J lost 2 bases, and 19 bases lay in between. Germline V lookup: CDR1 MNHEY, CDR2 SVGAGI. This CDR3 spans 18 amino acids. DNA for the CDR3: TGTGCCAGCAGTCCCCGGACCCTAAATCTTGCTGGGGCCAACGTCCTGACTTTC. Its protein product is CASSPRTLNLAGANVLTF.

In its sample, this clonotype was seen many times. As an off-target read in a library built for alpha chains, this beta chain has a frequency of little significance. The chain joins TRBV12-3 or TRBV12-4 to TRBJ2-7, with D uncertain. The CDR3 is made up of 12 amino acids. V lost 6 bases and J 3 bases, leaving 9 bases between the germline ends. CDR3 sequence: CASSPDRYEQYF. The CDR3 DNA is TGTGCCAGCAGCCCCGACCGCTACGAGCAGTACTTC.

By its share, this clonotype is medium-sized. A library prepared for alpha chains yielded this beta chain as an off-target read; its size is of little meaning. The genes are TRBV20-1 and TRBJ2-1; D is unresolved. V was clipped by 0 bases and J by 7 bases, with 7 bases between them. CDR3 length: 12 amino acids. Germline V gene data show CDR1 as DFQATT and CDR2 as SNEGSKA (reference sequence). The CDR3 coding sequence is TGCAGTGCTAGAGATTTGGCGAATGAGCAGTTCTTC. It is translated as CSARDLANEQFF.

Within the sample, this clonotype is medium-sized (0.01 to 0.1%). With the library built for alpha chains, this beta chain is off target and its frequency is not meaningful. The chain carries TRBV18 and TRBJ2-7; D is perhaps TRBD1 or TRBD2 (5 bases each). The CDR3 is 14 amino acids. The V and J ends lost 5 bases and 3 bases respectively, with 14 bases between them. Germline loops: CDR1 KGHSH, CDR2 LQKENI. CDR3 loop: CASSFSGADYEQYF. The CDR3 DNA follows: TGTGCCAGCTCATTTTCCGGGGCAGACTACGAGCAGTACTTC.

This clonotype is deemed medium-sized. Found in a library prepared for alpha chains, this beta chain is an off-target read, and its abundance has little meaning. The genes are TRBV6-6 and TRBJ2-1; D gene uncertain. V was trimmed by 6 bases and J by 5 bases, leaving 11 bases between them. There are 13 residues in the CDR3. Germline V gene sequence: CDR1 MNHNY, CDR2 SVGAGI (reference sequence). The CDR3 is CASRRSGDNEQFF. CDR3 coding DNA: TGTGCCAGCAGGAGATCAGGAGACAATGAGCAGTTCTTC.

By share, this clonotype ranks as medium-sized. The library was designed around alpha chains, so this beta chain is a stray read whose abundance carries little weight. CDR3 loop: CASSQYSVADTQYF. The CDR3 DNA reads TGCGCCAGCAGCCAGTACAGCGTGGCAGATACGCAGTATTTT. J is TRBJ2-3 and V is TRBV4-3; D is unclear. The CDR3 runs to 14 residues. Looked up from germline, CDR1 is LGHNA and CDR2 is YSLEER. V was shortened by 3 bases and J by 4 bases, with 11 bases between the two germline ends.

Sample share makes this clonotype medium-sized (0.01 to 0.1%). This beta chain is an off-target read within a library intended for alpha chains, so its frequency means little. The V call is TRBV7-2, the J call TRBJ2-7, with 10 bases aligning to TRBD1. The V gene end was trimmed by 6 bases and the J gene end by 0 bases; junction bases not matched to a gene: 5. Germline-derived CDR1 and CDR2 are SGHTA and FQGNSA. The length of the CDR3 is 15 residues. CDR3 residues: CASRRTGGSSYEQYF. CDR3 bases: TGTGCCAGCAGACGGACAGGGGGGAGCTCCTACGAGCAGTACTTC.

By share, this clonotype counts as medium-sized (0.01 to 0.1%). A library made for alpha chains picked up this beta chain off target, so its size means little. This chain connects TRBV20-1 to TRBJ1-2; maybe TRBD1 (5 bases). Germline V lookup: CDR1 DFQATT, CDR2 SNEGSKA (reference sequence). The CDR3 totals 16 residues. V was shortened by 0 bases and J by 6 bases, with 20 bases between the two germline ends. CDR3 in amino acids: CSARDRSQGDRNGYTF. The CDR3 nucleotides are TGCAGTGCTAGAGATCGGTCCCAGGGAGATAGAAATGGCTACACCTTC.

This clonotype was detected ten times or more. Because the library targeted alpha chains, this beta chain is an off-target read whose size means little. This chain links TRBV20-1 with TRBJ2-1; D is perhaps TRBD1 (6 bases). The V end lost 0 bases, the J end lost 12 bases, and 18 bases lay between the germline ends. The CDR3 is made up of 14 amino acids. The germline V gene encodes CDR1 DFQATT and CDR2 SNEGSKA (reference sequence). The CDR3 loop reads CSARDPRRTARQFF. The CDR3 nucleotides read TGCAGTGCTAGAGATCCTCGAAGGACAGCCAGGCAGTTCTTC.

This clonotype has only a few counts. In a library made to pick up alpha chains, this beta chain is a stray read with a size that means little. This chain connects TRBV28 to TRBJ2-3, with D hard to call. CDR1 and CDR2 (germline): MDHEN, SYDVKM. Trimming shortened V by 3 bases and J by 8 bases, and 9 bases separated the two germline ends. This CDR3 has 12 amino acids. Written as DNA, the CDR3 is TGTGCCAGCAGTTTTGTGGGTGTTACGCAGTATTTT. It translates to CASSFVGVTQYF.